This T cell receptor (beta chain) was documented in a study of T cell repertoires and HLA-DP antigens. Amplification used primers for 54 TRBV and 13 TRBJ segments. The protocol was immunoSEQ multiplex PCR, while the TCRdb copy is restricted to in-frame clones and leaves out a portion. Here the sample spans 90,000 to 130,000 clones, 80% to 95% being singletons. Per the germline V gene, CDR1 is WSHSY and CDR2 is SAAADI. The CDR3 is made up of 18 amino acids. V lost 0 bases and J lost 6; bases outside the gene matches: 7. On this clone: Its target is unknown.

The specimen sequenced was CD4+ T cells from PBMCs. The chain couples TRBV10-2 to TRBJ2-2; 13 bases are shared with TRBD2. This clonotype was sampled from a woman between 18 and 29 years old in good health and CMV-seronegative. The CDR3 nucleotides read TGCGCCAGCAGTGAGTCTGAACTAGCGGGAGGGCCGGCCGGGGAGCTGTTTTTT. Protein: CASSESELAGGPAGELFF.